These 18 T cell receptor beta chains share one sample of origin, sequenced in a study of CD8+ T cells in alopecia areata. cDNA reverse transcribed from extracted RNA served as the sequencing template. TCRdb keeps only in-frame clones here, not all; method: immunoSEQ multiplex PCR. This sample yields about 200,000 clones, of which 55% to 75% are seen a single time; under 7% belongs to the top ten. Indicated treatment: oral pan-JAK inhibitor, 5-10 mg twice daily. Sequences were derived from CD4+ T cells sorted from blood, sampled at week 24, from a patient treated with tofacitinib. The receptor source for this set is a human donor with alopecia areata.

The V call is TRBV5-1, the J call TRBJ2-7, with TRBD1 matching 9 bases. Germline loops: CDR1 SGHRS, CDR2 YFSETQ. The CDR3 totals 15 residues. Trimming removed 1 base from V and 3 bases from J; junction bases left unmatched: 5. Here the CDR3 DNA reads TGCGCCAGCAGCTTGCATGGGACAGGGAGCTACGAGCAGTACTTC. Translated: CASSLHGTGSYEQYF.

This clone was observed a handful of times. This chain connects TRBV4-1 to TRBJ1-2; D unclear. The CDR3 runs 14 residues. Germline V gene lookup returns CDR1 MGHRA and CDR2 YSYEKL. The V end lost 0 bases, the J end lost 1 base, and 6 bases lay between the germline ends. The CDR3 region has the DNA TGCGCCAGCAGCCAAGAGTCGGTTAACTATGGCTACACCTTC. Translation: CASSQESVNYGYTF.

CDR3 sequence reads: CASSFGLEVDTQYF. The CDR3 DNA reads TGCGCCAGCAGCTTTGGGCTAGAGGTGGATACGCAGTATTTT. The rearrangement links TRBV5-1 to TRBJ2-3; D remains ambiguous. The germline V gene has CDR1 SGHRS and CDR2 YFSETQ. Between the trimmed V and J ends, which lost 2 bases and 6 bases, there was a span of 13 bases. The CDR3 runs 14 residues. Looking up the rest from reference TRBV5-1 and TRBJ2-3 gives the full variable domain: KAGVTQTPRYLIKTRGQQVTLSCSPISGHRSVSWYQQTPGQGLQFLFEYFSETQRNKGNFPGRFSGRQFSNSRSEMNVSTLELGDSALYLCASSFGLEVDTQYFGPGTRLTVL.

The chain has TRBV2 and TRBJ1-5, with 9 nucleotides matching TRBD1. The CDR3 covers 13 residues. The ends lost 6 bases at V and 4 bases at J; junction bases unmatched: 1. Germline assignment: CDR1 SNHLY and CDR2 FYNNEI. The CDR3 DNA sequence: TGTGCCAGCAGAGGACAGGGGAATCAGCCCCAGCATTTT. The encoded protein is CASRGQGNQPQHF. Filled out from reference TRBV2 and TRBJ1-5, the complete variable domain reads EPEVTQTPSHQVTQMGQEVILRCVPISNHLYFYWYRQILGQKVEFLVSFYNNEISEKSEIFDDQFSVERPDGSNFTLKIRSTKLEDSAMYFCASRGQGNQPQHFGDGTRLSIL.

This chain connects TRBV15 to TRBJ2-3; 13 nucleotides agree with TRBD2. V shed 5 bases, J shed 6 bases, and the junction held 5 bases outside the gene matches. Germline CDR1 LNHNV, CDR2 YYDKDF (reference sequence). This CDR3 contains 15 residues. Here the CDR3 DNA reads TGTGCCACCAGCTTACGACTAGCGGGAGGCGATACGCAGTATTTT. It codes for CATSLRLAGGDTQYF.

A few counts support this clone. The gene calls are TRBV5-6 and TRBJ2-7, with D possibly TRBD2 on 5 matching bases. Germline lookup yields CDR1 SGHDT and CDR2 YYEEEE. The CDR3 totals 13 residues. The germline V and J ends were trimmed by 4 bases and 7 bases, with 15 bases remaining between them. The CDR3 coding sequence is TGTGCCAGCAGCCCCCATGTGGCGGGTGAGCAGTACTTC. As protein: CASSPHVAGEQYF.

V gene TRBV9 combines with J gene TRBJ2-7, with TRBD1 matching 8 bases. This CDR3 contains 16 residues. Germline V gene data show CDR1 as SGDLS and CDR2 as YYNGEE. V gave up 3 bases and J gave up 6 bases; unmatched junction bases: 14. Here the CDR3 DNA reads TGTGCCAGCAGCGCTACCCAGGGGGCTGGGGGCTCCGAGCAGTACTTC. It codes for CASSATQGAGGSEQYF.

The DNA for the CDR3 is TGTGCCAGCAGCTTAATTCGGGAGGGCACAGATACGCAGTATTTT. It yields the protein CASSLIREGTDTQYF. J is TRBJ2-3 and V is TRBV13; 7 bases agree with TRBD2. Germline values: CDR1 PRHDT, CDR2 FYEKMQ (reference sequence). This CDR3 is 15 amino acids long. Germline trimming cut 2 bases from V and 1 base from J; bases unmatched to any gene: 3.

The chain carries TRBV19 and TRBJ2-7; the match to TRBD1 covers 9 bases. Looked up from germline, CDR1 is LNHDA and CDR2 is SQIVND (reference sequence). The length of the CDR3 is 14 residues. J gave up 3 bases and V 1 base, and 1 base lay outside the gene matches. CDR3 in amino acids: CASSIGQGVYEQYF. CDR3 nucleotides: TGTGCCAGTAGTATAGGACAGGGGGTCTACGAGCAGTACTTC.

This clone was observed a single time. This rearrangement joins TRBV5-1 to TRBJ1-5; tentative D call: TRBD1 (6 bases). The CDR3 is 15 residues long. The V gene lost 0 bases and the J gene lost 9 bases, with 16 bases spanning the gap. From germline, CDR1 is SGHRS and CDR2 YFSETQ. In DNA, the CDR3 is TGCGCCAGCAGCTTGGAGGGGGACGGCCTTGGGCCCCAGCATTTT. It codes for CASSLEGDGLGPQHF.

This clone was observed once. Different DNA sequences within this sample yield the same CDR3. The chain is built from TRBV27 and TRBJ2-5; D gene unclear. V was cut by 2 bases and J by 5 bases, with 3 bases left in between. Germline CDR1 and CDR2: MNHEY and SMNVEV (reference sequence). The CDR3 consists of 11 residues. The CDR3 DNA is TGTGCCAGCAGTTTAGGGGAGACCCAGTACTTC. It is translated as CASSLGETQYF.

This clone was seen only once. The chain is built from TRBV9 and TRBJ2-6, with a tentative D call TRBD2 (6 bases). Germline V lookup: CDR1 SGDLS, CDR2 YYNGEE. V lost 0 bases and J 1 base, leaving 14 bases between the germline ends. The CDR3 contains 18 residues. The CDR3 sequence: CASSVAGPGASGANVLTF. CDR3 coding DNA: TGTGCCAGCAGCGTAGCGGGTCCGGGAGCTTCTGGGGCCAACGTCCTGACTTTC. Supplemented by reference TRBV9 and TRBJ2-6, the full variable domain reads DSGVTQTPKHLITATGQRVTLRCSPRSGDLSVYWYQQSLDQGLQFLIQYYNGEERAKGNILERFSAQQFPDLHSELNLSSLELGDSALYFCASSVAGPGASGANVLTFGAGSRLTVL.

This clone was seen only a few times. The rearrangement joins TRBV4-3 to TRBJ2-7; 7 bases line up with TRBD1. Losses at the gene ends were 2 bases for V and 3 bases for J; bases not matched to a gene: 4. The CDR3 sequence is 14 residues long. The germline gives CDR1 LGHNA, CDR2 YSLEER. Here the CDR3 reads CASSQSGQNYEQYF. For the CDR3, the DNA is TGCGCCAGCAGCCAATCGGGACAGAACTACGAGCAGTACTTC.

The V gene is TRBV2, the J gene TRBJ1-1; 7 nucleotides agree with TRBD1. The J segment lost 6 bases and the V segment lost 7 bases, leaving 8 bases of the junction unmatched. Germline CDR1 SNHLY, CDR2 FYNNEI. The CDR3 is 13 residues long. CDR3 bases: TGTGCCAGCATGGTGGAAACAGGGGCTGAAGCTTTCTTT. This gives the protein CASMVETGAEAFF.

The chain joins TRBV29-1 to TRBJ2-5; D call uncertain. Germline V lookup: CDR1 SQVTM, CDR2 ANQGSEA. Trimming shortened V by 4 bases and J by 2 bases, and 8 bases separated the two germline ends. The CDR3 has 12 residues. The CDR3 loop reads CSVVADQETQYF. In DNA, the CDR3 is TGCAGCGTTGTTGCGGATCAAGAGACCCAGTACTTC.

This clone was seen a single time. The rearrangement uses TRBV27 and TRBJ1-4; D unclear. The germline gives CDR1 MNHEY, CDR2 SMNVEV (reference sequence). V lost 4 bases to trimming and J lost 0 bases, with 15 bases between them. This CDR3 comprises 17 residues. The CDR3 nucleotides are TGTGCCAGCAGTTCCATCATGGGCCGCGCAACTAATGAAAAACTGTTTTTT. Its protein is CASSSIMGRATNEKLFF.

This chain connects TRBV5-1 to TRBJ2-2; D gene ambiguous. The ends were cut back, 0 bases at V and 4 bases at J, with 10 bases in the middle. The CDR3 is 15 residues long. The germline V gene has CDR1 SGHRS and CDR2 YFSETQ. CDR3 sequence reads: CASSLAGSVTGELFF. CDR3 sequence (DNA): TGCGCCAGCAGCTTGGCGGGCAGCGTCACCGGGGAGCTGTTTTTT.

This clone was seen a few times. The chain uses TRBV29-1 and TRBJ1-2; possibly TRBD1 for D (5 bases). This CDR3 is built from 13 residues. Germline CDR1 and CDR2: SQVTM and ANQGSEA. V was clipped by 4 bases and J by 6 bases, with 15 bases between them. This CDR3 is CSVALDSLDGYTF. The CDR3 DNA is TGCAGCGTTGCCCTCGACAGTCTCGATGGCTACACCTTC.